This entry features one TCR beta chain sequence. Its antigen is unknown. The CDR3 is made up of 14 amino acids. Germline values: CDR1 SGHRS, CDR2 YFSETQ. V was shortened by 5 bases and J by 2 bases, with 11 bases between the two germline ends. UMIs were added to TCR cDNA along with a universal primer site when it was made by 5'RACE template switching. TCRdb re-analysed the 5' RACE reads in MiXCR, keeping a single row per CDR3 protein. The table lists hundreds of thousands of distinct CDR3 sequences, roughly 12% of them singletons, with 11% to 15% in the top ten. These data come from a study of T cells after yellow fever vaccination. Whole-study results and caveats: On re-exposure, the response was weaker but peaked faster, at day 5 versus 15. Subsequent to the booster, the majority of primary-vaccination clones reappeared (roughly 96% CD4, 88% CD8). In FACS-sorted repertoires, abundant clonotypes from the bulk population could appear as contaminants.

V usage is TRBV5-1 and J usage is TRBJ2-1, with D maybe TRBD2 (5 bases). This TCR was recovered from a man aged 25-45 years who received the YFV17D yellow fever vaccine. The specimen comprised PBMCs, sampled on the day of the yellow fever booster vaccination. CDR3 in amino acids: CASRIEGAYNEQFF. CDR3 DNA sequence: TGCGCCAGCAGGATAGAGGGAGCCTACAATGAGCAGTTCTTC.